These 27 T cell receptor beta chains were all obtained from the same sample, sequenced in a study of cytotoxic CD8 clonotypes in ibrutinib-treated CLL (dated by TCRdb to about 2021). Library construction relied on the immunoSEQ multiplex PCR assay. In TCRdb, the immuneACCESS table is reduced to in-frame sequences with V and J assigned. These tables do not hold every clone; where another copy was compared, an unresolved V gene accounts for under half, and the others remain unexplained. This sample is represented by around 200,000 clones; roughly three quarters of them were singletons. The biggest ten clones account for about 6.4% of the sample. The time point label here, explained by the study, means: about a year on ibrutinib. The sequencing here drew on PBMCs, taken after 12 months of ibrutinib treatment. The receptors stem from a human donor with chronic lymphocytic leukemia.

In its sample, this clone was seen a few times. The CDR3 spells CAWKWDPRDEKLFF. CDR3 coding DNA: TGTGCCTGGAAATGGGACCCACGGGATGAAAAACTGTTTTTT. The chain uses TRBV30 and TRBJ1-4; tentative D call: TRBD1 (5 bases). CDR3 length: 14 residues. From germline, CDR1 is GTSNPN and CDR2 SVGIG (reference sequence). Deletions cut 4 bases from V and 6 bases from J, with 15 bases between.

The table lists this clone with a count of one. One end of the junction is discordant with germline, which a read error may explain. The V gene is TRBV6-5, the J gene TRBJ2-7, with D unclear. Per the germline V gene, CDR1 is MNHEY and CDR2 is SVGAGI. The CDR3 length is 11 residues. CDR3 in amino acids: CVSRSDYEQYF. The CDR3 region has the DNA TGTGTCAGCAGAAGCGACTACGAGCAGTACTTC.

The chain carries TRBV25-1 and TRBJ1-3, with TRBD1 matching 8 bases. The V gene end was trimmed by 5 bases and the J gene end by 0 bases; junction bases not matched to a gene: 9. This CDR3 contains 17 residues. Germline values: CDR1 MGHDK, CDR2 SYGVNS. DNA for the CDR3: TGTGCCAGCAGTCTGACAGGGGACCTAATCTCTGGAAACACCATATATTTT. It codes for CASSLTGDLISGNTIYF.

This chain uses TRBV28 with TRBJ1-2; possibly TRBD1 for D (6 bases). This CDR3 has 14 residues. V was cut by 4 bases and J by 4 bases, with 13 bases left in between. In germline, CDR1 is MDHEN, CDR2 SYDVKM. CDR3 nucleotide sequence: TGTGCCAGCAGTTCAGGACAGTCTCGCTATGGCTACACCTTC. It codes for CASSSGQSRYGYTF.

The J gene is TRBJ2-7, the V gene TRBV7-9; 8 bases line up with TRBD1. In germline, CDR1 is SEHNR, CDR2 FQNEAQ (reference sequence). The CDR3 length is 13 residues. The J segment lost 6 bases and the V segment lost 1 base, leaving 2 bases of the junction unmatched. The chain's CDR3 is CASSLEGTGEQYF. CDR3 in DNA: TGTGCCAGCAGCTTAGAAGGGACAGGCGAGCAGTACTTC.

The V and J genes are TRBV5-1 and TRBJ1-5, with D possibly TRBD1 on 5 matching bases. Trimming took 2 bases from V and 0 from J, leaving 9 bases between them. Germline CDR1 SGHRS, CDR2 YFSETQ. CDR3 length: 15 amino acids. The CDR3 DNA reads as TGCGCCAGCAGCTTCGACAGTCCTAGCAATCAGCCCCAGCATTTT. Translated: CASSFDSPSNQPQHF.

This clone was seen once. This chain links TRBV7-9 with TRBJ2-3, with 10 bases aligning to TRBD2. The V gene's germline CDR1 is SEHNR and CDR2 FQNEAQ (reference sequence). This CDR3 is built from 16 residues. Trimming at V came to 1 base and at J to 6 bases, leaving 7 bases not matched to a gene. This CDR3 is CASSLDGASGGDTQYF. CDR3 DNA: TGTGCCAGCAGCTTAGACGGTGCTAGCGGGGGTGATACGCAGTATTTT.

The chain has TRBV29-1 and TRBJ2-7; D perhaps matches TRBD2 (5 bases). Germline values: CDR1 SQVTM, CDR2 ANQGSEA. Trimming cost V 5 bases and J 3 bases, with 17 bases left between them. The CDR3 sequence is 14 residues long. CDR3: CSVRYKGGFYEQYF. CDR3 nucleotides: TGCAGCGTTCGTTATAAAGGAGGCTTCTACGAGCAGTACTTC.

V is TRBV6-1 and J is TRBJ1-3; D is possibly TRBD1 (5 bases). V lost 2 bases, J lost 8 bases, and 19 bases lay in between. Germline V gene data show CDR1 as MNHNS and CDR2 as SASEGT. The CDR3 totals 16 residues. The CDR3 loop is CASSELAGRFGDTIYF. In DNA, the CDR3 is TGTGCCAGCAGTGAATTGGCGGGACGTTTCGGGGACACCATATATTTT.

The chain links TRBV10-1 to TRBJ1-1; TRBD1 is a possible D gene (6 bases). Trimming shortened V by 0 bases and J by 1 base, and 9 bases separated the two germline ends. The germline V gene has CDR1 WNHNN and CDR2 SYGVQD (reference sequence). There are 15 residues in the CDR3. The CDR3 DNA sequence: TGCGCCAGCAGTGAGTCCAGGGGCTCGAACACTGAAGCTTTCTTT. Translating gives CASSESRGSNTEAFF.

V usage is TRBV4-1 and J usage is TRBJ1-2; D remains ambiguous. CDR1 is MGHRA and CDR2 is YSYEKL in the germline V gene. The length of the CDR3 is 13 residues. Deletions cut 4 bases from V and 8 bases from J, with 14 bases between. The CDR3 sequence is CASSPRPESGYTF. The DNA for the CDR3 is TGCGCCAGCAGCCCGCGACCGGAGTCCGGCTACACCTTC.

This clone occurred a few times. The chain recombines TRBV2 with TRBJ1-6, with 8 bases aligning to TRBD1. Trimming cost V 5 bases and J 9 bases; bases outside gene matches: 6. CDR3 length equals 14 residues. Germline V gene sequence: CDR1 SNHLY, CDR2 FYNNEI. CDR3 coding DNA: TGTGCCAGCAGTCTACAGGGGGGCGTTTCACCCCTCCACTTT. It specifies CASSLQGGVSPLHF.

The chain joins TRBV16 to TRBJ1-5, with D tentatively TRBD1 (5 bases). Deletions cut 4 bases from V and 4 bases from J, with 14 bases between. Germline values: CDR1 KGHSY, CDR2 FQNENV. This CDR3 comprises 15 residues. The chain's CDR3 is CASSLGGIGNQPQHF. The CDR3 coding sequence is TGTGCCAGCAGCCTGGGGGGGATTGGGAATCAGCCCCAGCATTTT. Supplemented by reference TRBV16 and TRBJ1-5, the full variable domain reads GEEVAQTPKHLVRGEGQKAKLYCAPIKGHSYVFWYQQVLKNEFKFLISFQNENVFDETGMPKERFSAKCLPNSPCSLEIQATKLEDSAVYFCASSLGGIGNQPQHFGDGTRLSIL.

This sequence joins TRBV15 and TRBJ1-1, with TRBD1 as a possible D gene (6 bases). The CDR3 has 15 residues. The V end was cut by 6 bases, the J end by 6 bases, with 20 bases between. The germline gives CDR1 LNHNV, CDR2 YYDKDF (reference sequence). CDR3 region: CATSPFRTVGAEAFF. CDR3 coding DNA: TGTGCCACCAGTCCTTTCCGGACAGTCGGCGCTGAAGCTTTCTTT. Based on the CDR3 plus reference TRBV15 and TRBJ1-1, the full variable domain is DAMVIQNPRYQVTQFGKPVTLSCSQTLNHNVMYWYQQKSSQAPKLLFHYYDKDFNNEADTPDNFQSRRPNTSFCFLDIRSPGLGDTAMYLCATSPFRTVGAEAFFGQGTRLTVV.

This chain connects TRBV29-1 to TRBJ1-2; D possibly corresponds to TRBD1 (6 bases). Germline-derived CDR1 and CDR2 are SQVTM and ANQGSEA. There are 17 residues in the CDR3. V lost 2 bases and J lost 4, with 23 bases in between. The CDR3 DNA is TGCAGCGTTGAATGGCAGGGGCCGGCTAATCGCATCTATGGCTACACCTTC. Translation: CSVEWQGPANRIYGYTF.

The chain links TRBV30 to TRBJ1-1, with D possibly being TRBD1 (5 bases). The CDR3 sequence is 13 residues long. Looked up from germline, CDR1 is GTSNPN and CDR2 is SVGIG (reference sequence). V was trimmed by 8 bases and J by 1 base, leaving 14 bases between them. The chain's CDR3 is CAHSETENTEAFF. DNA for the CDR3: TGTGCCCACTCGGAGACAGAGAACACTGAAGCTTTCTTT. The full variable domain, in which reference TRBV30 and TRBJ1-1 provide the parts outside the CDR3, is SQTIHQWPATLVQPVGSPLSLECTVEGTSNPNLYWYRQAAGRGLQLLFYSVGIGQISSEVPQNLSASRPQDRQFILSSKKLLLSDSGFYLCAHSETENTEAFFGQGTRLTVV.

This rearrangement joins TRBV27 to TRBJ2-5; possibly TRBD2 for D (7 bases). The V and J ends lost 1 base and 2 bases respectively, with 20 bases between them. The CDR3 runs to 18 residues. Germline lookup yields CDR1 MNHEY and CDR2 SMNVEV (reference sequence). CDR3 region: CASSLFAGGPRRQETQYF. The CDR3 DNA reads TGTGCCAGCAGTTTATTCGCCGGGGGGCCTCGGAGGCAAGAGACCCAGTACTTC.

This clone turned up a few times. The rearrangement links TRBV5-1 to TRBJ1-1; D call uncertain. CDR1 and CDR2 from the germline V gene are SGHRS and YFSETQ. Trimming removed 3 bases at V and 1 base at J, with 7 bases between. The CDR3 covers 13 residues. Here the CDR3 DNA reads TGCGCCAGCAGCTCACCGGAGAACACTGAAGCTTTCTTT. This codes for CASSSPENTEAFF.

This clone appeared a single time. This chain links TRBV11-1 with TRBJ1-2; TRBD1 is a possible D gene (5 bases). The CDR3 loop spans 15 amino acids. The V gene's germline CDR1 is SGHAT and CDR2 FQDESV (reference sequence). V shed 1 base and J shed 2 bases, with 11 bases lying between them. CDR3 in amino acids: CASSLVGGVNYGYTF. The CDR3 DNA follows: TGTGCCAGCAGCTTAGTCGGAGGGGTCAACTATGGCTACACCTTC.

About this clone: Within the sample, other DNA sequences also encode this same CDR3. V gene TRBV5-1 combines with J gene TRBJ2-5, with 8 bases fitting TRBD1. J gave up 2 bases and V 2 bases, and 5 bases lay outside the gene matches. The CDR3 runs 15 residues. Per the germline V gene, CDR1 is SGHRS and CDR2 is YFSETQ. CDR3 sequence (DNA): TGCGCCAGCAGCTTTCCCGGGACAGGTCAAGAGACCCAGTACTTC. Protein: CASSFPGTGQETQYF.

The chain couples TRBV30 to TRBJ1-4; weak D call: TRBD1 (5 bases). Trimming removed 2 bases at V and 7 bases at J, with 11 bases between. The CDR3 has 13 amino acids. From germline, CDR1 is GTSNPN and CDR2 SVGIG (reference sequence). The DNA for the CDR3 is TGTGCCTGGAGTAGAGGGGTGCGTGAAAAACTGTTTTTT. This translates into CAWSRGVREKLFF.

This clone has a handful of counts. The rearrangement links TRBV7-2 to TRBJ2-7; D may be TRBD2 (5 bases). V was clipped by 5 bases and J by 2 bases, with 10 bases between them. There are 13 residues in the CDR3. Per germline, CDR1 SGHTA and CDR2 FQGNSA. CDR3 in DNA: TGTGCCAGCAGCCTTGAGCGGACCTACGAGCAGTACTTC. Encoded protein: CASSLERTYEQYF.

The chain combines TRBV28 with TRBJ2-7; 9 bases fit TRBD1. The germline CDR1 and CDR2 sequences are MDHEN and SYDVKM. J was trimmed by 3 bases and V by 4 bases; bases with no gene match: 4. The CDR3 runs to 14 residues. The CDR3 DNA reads TGTGCCAGCAGTTCCTACAGGGGGCACTACGAGCAGTACTTC. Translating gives CASSSYRGHYEQYF.

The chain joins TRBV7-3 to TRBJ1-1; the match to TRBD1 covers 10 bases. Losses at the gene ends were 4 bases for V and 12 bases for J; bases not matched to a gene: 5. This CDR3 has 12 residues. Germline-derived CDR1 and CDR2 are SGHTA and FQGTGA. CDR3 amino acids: CASSSGQGSPFF. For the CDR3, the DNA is TGTGCCAGCAGCTCGGGACAGGGGAGTCCTTTCTTT.

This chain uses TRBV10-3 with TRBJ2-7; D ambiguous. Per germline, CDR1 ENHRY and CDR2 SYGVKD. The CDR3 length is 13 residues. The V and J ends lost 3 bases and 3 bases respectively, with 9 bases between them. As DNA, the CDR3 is TGTGCCATCAGTGATTTGGGGATCTACGAGCAGTACTTC. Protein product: CAISDLGIYEQYF.

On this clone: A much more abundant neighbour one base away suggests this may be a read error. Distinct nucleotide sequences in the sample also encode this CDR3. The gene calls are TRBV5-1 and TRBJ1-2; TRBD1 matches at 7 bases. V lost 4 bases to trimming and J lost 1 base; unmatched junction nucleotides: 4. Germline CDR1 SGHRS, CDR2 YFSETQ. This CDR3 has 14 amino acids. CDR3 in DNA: TGCGCCAGCAGCGTTGGACAGGATAACTATGGCTACACCTTC. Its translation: CASSVGQDNYGYTF.

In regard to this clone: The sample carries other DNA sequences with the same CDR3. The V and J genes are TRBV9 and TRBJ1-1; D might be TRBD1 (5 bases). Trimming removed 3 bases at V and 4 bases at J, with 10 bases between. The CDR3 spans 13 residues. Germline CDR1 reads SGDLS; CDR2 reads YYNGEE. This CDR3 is CASSAGGSTEAFF. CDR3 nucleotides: TGTGCCAGCAGCGCCGGGGGGAGCACTGAAGCTTTCTTT.